The text below deals with one TCR beta chain. What antigen it recognizes has not been identified. Base qualities are missing; no much larger clone stands one base away. A patient counted as having stable Graves' hyperthyroidism if no progression to ophthalmopathy occurred over 18 months of follow-up. Hyperthyroidism patients were newly diagnosed, had a disease duration of under 2 months, and were aged 18 to 65 years. Any patient with an uncontrolled infection, another autoimmune disease, pregnancy or lactation was excluded. Diagnoses relied on clinical symptoms, serum thyroxine and TRAb, thyroid ultrasound and orbital computed tomography. PBMCs were separated from 10 ml of fresh peripheral blood using Ficoll-Paque density gradient centrifugation. Trizol reagent was used to extract total RNA, and RNA quality was then checked on an Agilent 2100 Bioanalyzer. This sample was included in a study of T cells in Graves' hyperthyroidism and ophthalmopathy (dated by TCRdb to the late 2010s). Background for the entire study: Peripheral blood samples were taken at initial diagnosis, before any treatment was given. The 100 discovery patients were randomly split 7:3 into training and test sets. To identify distinguishing TCR V-J signatures, a discovery cohort of 90 to 100 patients was used, comprising 43 with Graves' ophthalmopathy and 57 with stable Graves' hyperthyroidism. In addition, the study compared T-cell repertoires in thyroid tissue and in blood from six Graves' hyperthyroidism patients. The paper reports TCR Vbeta CDR3 sequencing of roughly 140 peripheral blood samples: around 45 ophthalmopathy, 70 to 85 hyperthyroidism and 17 progressor patients. After blood sampling, hyperthyroidism patients were treated with methimazole at a starting dose of 30 mg daily, and ophthalmopathy patients were treated with high-dose intravenous methylprednisolone. An independent validation cohort of around 19 hyperthyroidism patients and approximately 16 patients who later progressed to ophthalmopathy tested prospective prediction of ophthalmopathy.

The study at large found these results: Most expanded thyroid clonotypes (frequency above 0.001) were also detected in blood, suggesting blood repertoires may reflect thyroid immune responses. In validation, the model predicted progression to ophthalmopathy with approximately 71% sensitivity and around 72% specificity, a median of around six months before onset. A 13 V-J signature model separated ophthalmopathy from stable hyperthyroidism, with over 85% sensitivity and roughly 82% specificity in cross-validation and 80%/75% in testing. Sample size was not statistically predetermined, and investigators were not blinded to group allocation.

Amplification of TCR beta CDR3 regions was carried out from RNA transcripts. The TCR CDR3 was subjected to a first round of RT-PCR using the HTBI primer set and the Qiagen OneStep RT-PCR kit. The libraries were constructed in a second round of multiplex PCR and then size-selected and purified. Libraries were sequenced paired-end with 100 bp reads on an Illumina HiSeq2000. Per the source publication's procedure: SOAPnuke was used to process the raw data, removing reads that contained adapters or uncalled bases, had a mean Phred below 15, or lacked an exact match to the constant primer or identifier. COPE v1.2.5 was used to merge the high-quality paired reads, and each unique nucleotide sequence was defined as a clonotype. Clonotypes were aligned to IMGT TRBV, TRBD and TRBJ reference segments using MiTCR v1.1. The analysis was restricted to V-J combinations with a frequency above 0.0001, which together covered just over 99% of the repertoires. The TCS score was defined as F50 (clonal expansion) divided by E x V (chaos), with BLOSUM62-based TCRdist calculated between CDR3 peptides within each V-J. Welch's t-statistics and random forest reduced 514 V-J features to 10 to 15, which were used in a naive Bayes classifier (R e1071). The public reads were quality trimmed at Q25 with fastp and then assembled into clones with MiXCR by TCRdb, keeping productive beta chains. Here each entry gathers all rows of one CDR3 protein and keeps the most common genes and DNA. These V and J calls originate from TCRdb's pipeline instead of the authors' own analysis. The table for this sample lists approximately 400,000 distinct CDR3 sequences; about 18% of them were counted only once. Of the sample, 3.7% is held by the ten largest clones.

Clipping removes 5 bases from V and 4 bases from J, with 15 as the unmatched junction base count. Inclusive of the bounding cysteine and phenylalanine, the CDR3 is 16 residues long. Only the CDR3 DNA stays, 48 bases, in frame from base 1. The germline V gene encodes CDR1 DFQATT and CDR2 SNEGSKA (reference sequence). This receptor was taken from a woman aged 18-29 years with Graves' hyperthyroidism. The rearranged chain carries TRBV20-1 and TRBJ2-7, and 9 junctional nucleotides match TRBD1. Sequenced input: blood. The CDR3 in this case is CSAHDLSEGQGYEQYF. The DNA sequence is given as TGCAGTGCTCACGACCTTTCAGAGGGACAGGGATACGAGCAGTACTTC.